This T cell receptor (beta chain) was sequenced in a study of early T cells in non-severe SARS-CoV-2 infection. The wider study: Investigators sequenced bulk RNA drawn from unsorted whole blood, and chains remained unpaired.

TCRdb used MiXCR to reprocess the 5' RACE reads, holding one entry per CDR3 protein. Of approximately 38,000 distinct CDR3 sequences detected, roughly 5% appear once; the ten largest clones hold 4.8%. CDR1 and CDR2 from the germline V gene are MGHRA and YSYEKL. Trimming took 0 bases from V and 4 from J; bases not matched to a gene: 8. This CDR3 is built from 17 residues. This TCR was recovered from an adult who was a healthcare worker with PCR-confirmed SARS-CoV-2 infection or an uninfected control (not recorded which). The chain links TRBV4-1 to TRBJ2-2; TRBD2 aligns across 7 bases. Sequenced input: whole blood. The CDR3 loop reads CASSQDWEGLGTGELFF. The CDR3, as DNA: TGCGCCAGCAGCCAAGATTGGGAGGGGCTCGGCACCGGGGAGCTGTTTTTT.